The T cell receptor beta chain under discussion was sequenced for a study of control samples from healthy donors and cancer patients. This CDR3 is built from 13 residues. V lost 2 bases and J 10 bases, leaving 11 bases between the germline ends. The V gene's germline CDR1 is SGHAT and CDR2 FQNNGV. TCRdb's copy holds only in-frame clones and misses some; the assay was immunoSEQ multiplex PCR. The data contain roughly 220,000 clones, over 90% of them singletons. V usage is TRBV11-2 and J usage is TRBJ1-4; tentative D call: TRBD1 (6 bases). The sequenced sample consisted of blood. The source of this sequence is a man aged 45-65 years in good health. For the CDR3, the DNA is TGTGCCAGCAGCTTATCTTCAGGGGTAAAACTGTTTTTT. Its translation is CASSLSSGVKLFF.